The rows below give T cell receptor beta chains drawn from one sample of a study of cytomegalovirus exposure and HLA in healthy donors. The protocol was immunoSEQ multiplex PCR, while the TCRdb copy is restricted to in-frame clones and leaves out a portion. The listing records some 140,000 clones. The sequenced material came from PBMCs. These receptors came from a woman aged 55-69 years in good health and CMV-seronegative. The CDR3 runs from the conserved cysteine through the conserved F or W. D genes are given only for firm matches.

V	J	D	DNA	CDR3
TRBV10-1	TRBJ2-1	TRBD2	TGCGCCAGCAGTTTTGAACTAGCGGGAAGCAATGAGCAGTTCTTC	CASSFELAGSNEQFF
TRBV19	TRBJ2-7	TRBD1	TGTGCCAGTAGCCGCACCGGGACAGGTCCCTACGAGCAGTACTTC	CASSRTGTGPYEQYF
TRBV9	TRBJ1-3	.	TGTGCCAGCAGCTCTCAGGGGAACTCTGGAAACACCATATATTTT	CASSSQGNSGNTIYF
TRBV6-5	TRBJ1-2	.	TGTGCCAGCAGTTTCCAACAGGGTCTAAGGGGCTACACCTTC	CASSFQQGLRGYTF
TRBV7-9	TRBJ2-5	.	TGTGCCAGCAGCTTAGCGGGCGGGTTTGGGATCCAAGAGACCCAGTACTTC	CASSLAGGFGIQETQYF
TRBV28	TRBJ2-7	.	TGTGCCAGCAGTTTGGTGTCGGGATCGAGGTACGAGCAGTACTTC	CASSLVSGSRYEQYF
TRBV19	TRBJ2-2	TRBD2	TGTGCCAGTAGCCGGGAGGCGGGAGGGTACACCGGGGAGCTGTTTTTT	CASSREAGGYTGELFF
TRBV11-2	TRBJ2-5	TRBD2	TGTGCCAGCAGCTTATTGGGGGGAGGGGCCCAAGAGACCCAGTACTTC	CASSLLGGGAQETQYF
TRBV6-5	TRBJ1-1	TRBD1	TGTGCCAGCAGGACAGGGGTCTCTGAAGCTTTCTTT	CASRTGVSEAFF
TRBV5-1	TRBJ1-3	.	TGCGCCAGCAGCTTGGAGGGGGAAAACACCATATATTTT	CASSLEGENTIYF
TRBV19	TRBJ2-5	TRBD1	TGTGCCAGTAGTAACCCGAGGACAGGACAAGAGACCCAGTACTTC	CASSNPRTGQETQYF
TRBV28	TRBJ1-4	.	TGTGCCAGCAGTTTGGGGGGGAGAGGTGAAAAACTGTTTTTT	CASSLGGRGEKLFF
TRBV5-1	TRBJ1-4	.	TGCGCCAGCAGCCTAATAGAGGCAACTAATGAAAAACTGTTTTTT	CASSLIEATNEKLFF
TRBV20-1	TRBJ2-7	.	TGCAGTGCTAAGAGGGGGTACGAGCAGTACTTC	CSAKRGYEQYF
TRBV11-2	TRBJ1-2	TRBD1	TGTGCCAGCAGCTCCAAGCGACAGGGCCTCTATGGCTACACCTTC	CASSSKRQGLYGYTF
TRBV5-8	TRBJ2-2	TRBD1	TGTGCCGGCAGGCGTAACAGGGGTAGGGCGACCGGGGAGCTGTTTTTT	CAGRRNRGRATGELFF
TRBV2	TRBJ2-3	.	TGTGCCAGCAGTTCAATTAGCACAGATACGCAGTATTTT	CASSSISTDTQYF
TRBV15	TRBJ1-1	TRBD1	TGTGCCACCAGCAGAGGGGGTACGACAGGGGGGCTGAGAGCTTTCTTT	CATSRGGTTGGLRAFF
TRBV5-1	TRBJ2-7	.	TGCGCCAGCAGCCTCCCCGGGCGGGACTCCTACGAGCAGTACTTC	CASSLPGRDSYEQYF